Given below is one TCR beta chain in context. Its specificity is not known. This record belongs to a study of T cell responses to AZD1222 COVID-19 vaccine. Study results and limitations: At baseline, just five to seven AZD1222 recipients tested seropositive.

CDR3 size: 17 residues. The germline V gene encodes CDR1 SGHKS and CDR2 YYEKEE (reference sequence). After removal of 0 bases from V and 4 bases from J, the junction contained 5 bases not matched to a gene. Clones were read by immunoSEQ multiplex PCR, and TCRdb kept only the in-frame ones, dropping some. The profile shows 95,000 to 100,000 clones, about nine tenths of them singletons. V and J are TRBV5-5 and TRBJ2-6, with TRBD2 identical over 9 bases. This clonotype was sampled from an adult in good health. Sequenced here: peripheral blood, sampled on day 0 of AZD1222 vaccination. This chain's CDR3 is CASSLGLAGSGANVLTF. CDR3 bases: TGTGCCAGCAGCTTGGGGCTAGCGGGATCGGGGGCCAACGTCCTGACTTTC.